The 30 T cell receptor beta chains reported below all come from one sample, sequenced in a study of blood T cell repertoires in COVID-19. Only in-frame clones appear in the TCRdb table, and some are missing; sequencing was by immunoSEQ multiplex PCR. The sample gives 110,000 or so clones, around nine tenths of which show up once; roughly 8.1% is in the top ten. The sequencing sample was made of peripheral blood. The receptors were gathered from a woman between 65 and 79 years old who had recovered from COVID-19.

This rearrangement joins TRBV7-3 to TRBJ2-2, with D unresolved. Trimming shortened V by 5 bases and J by 1 base, and 8 bases separated the two germline ends. Germline lookup yields CDR1 SGHTA and CDR2 FQGTGA. CDR3 size: 14 residues. For the CDR3, the DNA is TGTGCCAGCAGCCCCTTCGGGAACACCGGGGAGCTGTTTTTT. It codes for CASSPFGNTGELFF. Drawing the rest from reference TRBV7-3 and TRBJ2-2, the complete variable domain is GAGVSQTPSNKVTEKGKYVELRCDPISGHTALYWYRQSLGQGPEFLIYFQGTGAADDSGLPNDRFFAVRPEGSVSTLKIQRTERGDSAVYLCASSPFGNTGELFFGEGSRLTVL.

The V and J genes are TRBV10-3 and TRBJ2-5; D is uncertain. The CDR3 is 15 residues long. CDR1 is ENHRY, CDR2 SYGVKD, per germline. V shed 0 bases and J shed 5 bases, with 13 bases lying between them. This chain's CDR3 is CAISESNPGSETQYF. The CDR3 nucleotides are TGTGCCATCAGTGAGTCTAATCCGGGTTCGGAGACCCAGTACTTC.

The CDR3 spells CASSWGAAGARETQYF. The CDR3 DNA reads as TGTGCCAGCAGTTGGGGAGCAGCGGGGGCACGGGAGACCCAGTACTTC. The chain couples TRBV28 to TRBJ2-5; TRBD2 matches at 8 bases. The CDR3 length is 16 residues. J was trimmed by 5 bases and V by 4 bases; bases with no gene match: 12. Germline values: CDR1 MDHEN, CDR2 SYDVKM.

The chain employs TRBV5-6 and TRBJ2-7; D unclear. The CDR3 loop spans 14 amino acids. Trimming took off 0 bases at V and 4 bases at J, with 11 bases between the two ends. Per germline, CDR1 SGHDT and CDR2 YYEEEE. The CDR3 DNA reads as TGTGCCAGCAGCTTGGCCTTAACCCAGTACGAGCAGTACTTC. Amino acids: CASSLALTQYEQYF.

This chain uses TRBV3-1 (or the pseudogene TRBV3-2) with TRBJ2-1; TRBD2 matches 14 bases. The CDR3 consists of 16 residues. V lost 4 bases and J lost 9; bases outside the gene matches: 8. The germline V gene has CDR1 LGHDT and CDR2 YNNKEL (reference sequence). CDR3 region: CASSRPGLAGAIEQFF. The DNA for the CDR3 is TGTGCCAGCAGCCGCCCGGGACTAGCGGGAGCTATTGAGCAGTTCTTC.

The V and J genes are TRBV28 and TRBJ2-3, with D unclear. This CDR3 region has 12 residues. CDR1 is MDHEN and CDR2 is SYDVKM in the germline V gene. V was clipped by 3 bases and J by 6 bases, with 7 bases between them. In nucleotides, the CDR3 is TGTGCCAGCAGTTTCCCCGGGGATACGCAGTATTTT. It specifies CASSFPGDTQYF.

CDR3 sequence: CASSYGRLKSNEQFF. The CDR3 DNA is TGTGCCAGCAGTTACGGGAGACTGAAAAGCAATGAGCAGTTCTTC. The chain employs TRBV6-5 and TRBJ2-1; a weak D match, TRBD2 (5 bases). This CDR3 comprises 15 residues. Between the trimmed V and J ends, which lost 2 bases and 6 bases, there was a span of 14 bases. Germline CDR1 reads MNHEY; CDR2 reads SVGAGI.

The chain has TRBV6-2 or TRBV6-3 and TRBJ2-7; 10 nucleotides align to TRBD1. The CDR3 is made up of 15 amino acids. J gave up 3 bases and V 0 bases, and 2 bases lay outside the gene matches. CDR1 is MNHEY and CDR2 is SVGEGT in the germline V gene. The DNA for the CDR3 is TGTGCCAGCAGTTACTCGAGGACAGGGGGCTACGAGCAGTACTTC. This gives the protein CASSYSRTGGYEQYF.

The chain joins TRBV10-3 to TRBJ1-6, with TRBD1 identical over 10 bases. Germline V CDR1 and CDR2: ENHRY, SYGVKD. The CDR3 totals 15 residues. V shed 6 bases, J shed 8 bases, and the junction held 7 bases outside the gene matches. CDR3 DNA sequence: TGTGCCATCAGCCCGGGACAGGGGTTCTATTCACCCCTCCACTTT. Amino acid sequence: CAISPGQGFYSPLHF.

V and J are TRBV5-5 and TRBJ2-1; TRBD1 matches at 9 bases. This CDR3 contains 15 residues. The trim removed 7 bases at V and 6 bases at J, leaving 11 bases unmatched. CDR1 is SGHKS and CDR2 is YYEKEE in the germline V gene (reference sequence). This CDR3 is CASRALGQGRNEQFF. In nucleotides, the CDR3 is TGTGCCAGCCGCGCTCTAGGACAGGGGCGCAATGAGCAGTTCTTC.

The chain has TRBV5-6 and TRBJ1-2; D gene uncertain. Germline V gene sequence: CDR1 SGHDT, CDR2 YYEEEE. V lost 2 bases, J lost 0 bases, and 11 bases lay in between. This CDR3 has 15 residues. CDR3 sequence (DNA): TGTGCCAGCAGCTTAATAGCCAGCGCTAACTATGGCTACACCTTC. This gives the protein CASSLIASANYGYTF.

This chain uses TRBV6-5 with TRBJ1-1; a possible D gene is TRBD1 (5 bases). V gave up 7 bases and J gave up 4 bases, with 16 bases separating them. Per germline, CDR1 MNHEY and CDR2 SVGAGI. The CDR3 has 14 amino acids. CDR3 DNA: TGTGCCAGCATCACCGCGGGGGTGCGCACTGAAGCTTTCTTT. Translating it yields CASITAGVRTEAFF.

The J gene is TRBJ2-1, the V gene TRBV29-1; TRBD1 might be the D (6 bases). The germline V gene encodes CDR1 SQVTM and CDR2 ANQGSEA. The CDR3 loop spans 14 amino acids. Trimming cost V 7 bases and J 10 bases, with 23 bases left between them. The CDR3 sequence: CSAYPGELGDEQFF. The DNA of the CDR3 is TGCAGCGCTTATCCAGGGGAGTTAGGCGACGAGCAGTTCTTC.

V and J are TRBV4-1 and TRBJ2-3; TRBD2 matches at 8 bases. The trim removed 2 bases at V and 1 base at J, leaving 5 bases unmatched. The CDR3 contains 16 residues. Germline CDR1 MGHRA, CDR2 YSYEKL. CDR3 in amino acids: CASSQSLAARTDTQYF. Here the CDR3 DNA reads TGCGCCAGCAGCCAATCACTAGCGGCGCGCACAGATACGCAGTATTTT.

The chain is built from TRBV11-3 and TRBJ2-2; 11 bases are shared with TRBD1. From germline, CDR1 is SGHNT and CDR2 YENEEA. The ends lost 5 bases at V and 7 bases at J; junction bases unmatched: 9. The CDR3 is 16 residues long. CDR3 nucleotides: TGTGCCAGCAGCCGGACCGGGACAGGGGGTGGCGGGGAGCTGTTTTTT. Its translation is CASSRTGTGGGGELFF.

This chain's CDR3 is CASSPYSRFTYEQYF. CDR3 in DNA: TGTGCCAGCAGCCCGTACAGCCGATTTACCTACGAGCAGTACTTC. The genes are TRBV7-8 and TRBJ2-7; D not resolved. With 5 bases removed from V and 2 bases from J, the gap between germline ends came to 16 bases. CDR1 and CDR2 (germline): SGHVS, FQNEAQ. The CDR3 is 15 residues long.

The CDR3 here is CASSQDLTQLAKPLHF. CDR3 in DNA: TGTGCCAGCAGCCAAGATCTTACACAGCTAGCGAAACCCCTCCACTTT. The chain employs TRBV4-2 and TRBJ1-6; D is ambiguous. Trimming shortened V by 0 bases and J by 12 bases, and 18 bases separated the two germline ends. The CDR3 has 16 residues. The germline V gene has CDR1 LGHNA and CDR2 YNFKEQ.

CDR3 region: CASSLRDRYTEAFF. The CDR3 region has the DNA TGTGCCAGCAGTTTAAGGGACAGATACACTGAAGCTTTCTTT. This chain joins TRBV27 and TRBJ1-1; 7 bases align to TRBD1. The ends lost 2 bases at V and 3 bases at J; junction bases unmatched: 3. CDR3 length: 14 residues. Germline loops: CDR1 MNHEY, CDR2 SMNVEV (reference sequence).

The chain is built from TRBV5-4 and TRBJ1-1; a possible D gene is TRBD1 (5 bases). Deletions cut 8 bases from V and 0 bases from J, with 11 bases between. CDR1 and CDR2 (germline): SGHNT, YYREEE (reference sequence). CDR3 length: 13 amino acids. The CDR3 DNA reads TGTGCCAGTGGAGGGGAGATGAACACTGAAGCTTTCTTT. Translated: CASGGEMNTEAFF.

The chain is built from TRBV7-2 and TRBJ2-1; D ambiguous. The CDR3 totals 12 residues. Trimming pared 2 bases from V and 9 bases from J, leaving 8 bases between. Looked up from germline, CDR1 is SGHTA and CDR2 is FQGNSA. CDR3 DNA: TGTGCCAGCAGCTTATCCGAGGTTGAGCAGTTCTTC. The encoded protein is CASSLSEVEQFF.

V and J are TRBV10-3 and TRBJ2-4; possibly TRBD1 for D (6 bases). Germline CDR1 ENHRY, CDR2 SYGVKD. The CDR3 is 12 residues long. V lost 6 bases and J lost 6, with 9 bases in between. This CDR3 is CAIRDSLNIQYF. In nucleotides, the CDR3 is TGTGCCATCAGGGACAGCTTAAACATTCAGTACTTC.

A note on this clone: A read error may produce the germline difference seen at one junction end. V usage is TRBV16 and J usage is TRBJ1-1; D is unresolved. This CDR3 spans 14 amino acids. CDR1 is KGHSY and CDR2 is FQNENV in the germline V gene. CDR3 region: CASSQRPENTGAFF. CDR3 nucleotides: TGTGCCAGCAGCCAAAGGCCGGAGAACACTGGAGCTTTCTTT.

V gene TRBV28 combines with J gene TRBJ2-1; unclear D gene. With 8 bases removed from V and 0 bases from J, the gap between germline ends came to 8 bases. Germline V gene data show CDR1 as MDHEN and CDR2 as SYDVKM. This CDR3 contains 13 residues. CDR3 nucleotides: TGTGCCAGCTTACTAAGCTCCTACAATGAGCAGTTCTTC. It codes for CASLLSSYNEQFF. Full variable domain (outside the CDR3, taken from reference TRBV28 and TRBJ2-1): DVKVTQSSRYLVKRTGEKVFLECVQDMDHENMFWYRQDPGLGLRLIYFSYDVKMKEKGDIPEGYSVSREKKERFSLILESASTNQTSMYLCASLLSSYNEQFFGPGTRLTVL.

The chain combines TRBV7-2 with TRBJ2-1, with 11 bases identical to TRBD2. Germline V gene data show CDR1 as SGHTA and CDR2 as FQGNSA. V lost 5 bases, J lost 7 bases, and 4 bases stayed unmatched. The CDR3 is made up of 14 amino acids. CDR3 in amino acids: CASSTSGRRNEQFF. The CDR3 region has the DNA TGTGCCAGCAGCACTAGCGGGAGAAGGAATGAGCAGTTCTTC.

This chain connects TRBV7-2 to TRBJ1-1; weak D call: TRBD1 (5 bases). Germline loops: CDR1 SGHTA, CDR2 FQGNSA. The V gene lost 5 bases and the J gene lost 1 base, with 14 bases spanning the gap. This CDR3 has 15 amino acids. The CDR3 loop is CASSLYRPPNTEAFF. The CDR3 DNA reads TGTGCCAGCAGCCTATACAGGCCACCGAACACTGAAGCTTTCTTT.

V is TRBV28 and J is TRBJ2-3; no clear D. Trimming took off 6 bases at V and 1 base at J, with 17 bases between the two ends. CDR1 is MDHEN, CDR2 SYDVKM, per germline. The length of the CDR3 is 16 residues. CDR3 loop: CASRPAPSPRTDTQYF. The CDR3 nucleotides read TGTGCCAGCAGACCCGCGCCGTCCCCCCGCACAGATACGCAGTATTTT.

The chain is built from TRBV7-2 and TRBJ2-3; 7 positions agree with TRBD2. The germline gives CDR1 SGHTA, CDR2 FQGNSA. V was pared by 5 bases and J by 3 bases, with 11 bases of the junction left unmatched. The CDR3 consists of 16 residues. CDR3: CASSLDPGGGTDTQYF. The CDR3, as DNA: TGTGCCAGCAGCCTAGATCCGGGGGGTGGAACAGATACGCAGTATTTT.

The chain is built from TRBV5-1 and TRBJ1-2; a possible D gene is TRBD1 (5 bases). This CDR3 region has 14 residues. CDR1 and CDR2 (germline): SGHRS, YFSETQ. The V and J ends lost 4 bases and 5 bases respectively, with 15 bases between them. Here the CDR3 DNA reads TGCGCCAGCAGCGCTCGGGACGGGAGTTATGGCTACACCTTC. Its protein product is CASSARDGSYGYTF.

The chain joins TRBV4-3 to TRBJ2-3; 11 bases align to TRBD2. V was clipped by 2 bases and J by 3 bases; unmatched bases: 4. CDR3 length: 16 amino acids. Germline loops: CDR1 LGHNA, CDR2 YSLEER. The CDR3 coding sequence is TGCGCCAGCAGCCAACTAGCGGGAGGCGGGACAGATACGCAGTATTTT. It specifies CASSQLAGGGTDTQYF.

The chain is built from TRBV7-8 and TRBJ2-1, with D possibly being TRBD2 (5 bases). V was cut by 5 bases and J by 7 bases, with 18 bases left in between. The CDR3 contains 15 residues. Germline V lookup: CDR1 SGHVS, CDR2 FQNEAQ. CDR3 amino acids: CASSPQGAGGNEQFF. CDR3 sequence (DNA): TGTGCCAGCAGCCCCCAAGGCGCTGGAGGTAATGAGCAGTTCTTC.